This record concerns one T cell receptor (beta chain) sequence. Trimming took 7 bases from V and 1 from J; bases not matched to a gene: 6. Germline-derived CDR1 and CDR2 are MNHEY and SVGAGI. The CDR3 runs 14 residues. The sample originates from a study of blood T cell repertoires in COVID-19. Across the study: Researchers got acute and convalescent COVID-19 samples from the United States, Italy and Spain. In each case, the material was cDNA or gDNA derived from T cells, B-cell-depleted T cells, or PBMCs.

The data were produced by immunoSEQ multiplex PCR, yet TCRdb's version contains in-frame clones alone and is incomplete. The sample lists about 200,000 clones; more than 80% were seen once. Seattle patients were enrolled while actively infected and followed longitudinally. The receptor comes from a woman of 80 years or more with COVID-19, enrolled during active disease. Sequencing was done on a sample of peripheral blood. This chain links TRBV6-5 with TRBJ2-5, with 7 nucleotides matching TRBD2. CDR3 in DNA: TGTGCCAGCACCGAGGGCGGGGGCCAAGAGACCCAGTACTTC. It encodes CASTEGGGQETQYF.